This TCR beta chain was sequenced for a study of cytomegalovirus exposure and HLA in healthy donors. Notes on the study in general: Overall, approximately 180 TCR beta chains were annotated as cytomegalovirus-associated. According to a subsequent analysis, TCR clusters from the first cohort were inclined to appear together in the roughly 120 validation repertoires.

Of note for this clone: What it recognizes is unknown.

The CDR3 runs to 15 residues. Germline V gene lookup returns CDR1 SGHRS and CDR2 YFSETQ. Deletions cut 0 bases from V and 2 bases from J, with 11 bases between. Assay: immunoSEQ multiplex PCR; the TCRdb copy retains only in-frame clones and omits some. There are about 140,000 clones in the sample; roughly 79% occur only once, and 25% to 30% lies in the top ten. Sequenced material: PBMCs. The sequence was collected from a young man in good health and CMV-seropositive. The chain joins TRBV5-1 to TRBJ2-5, with no clear D. In DNA form, the CDR3 reads TGCGCCAGCAGCTTGGAGGTGACGCGGCAAGAGACCCAGTACTTC. It specifies CASSLEVTRQETQYF.